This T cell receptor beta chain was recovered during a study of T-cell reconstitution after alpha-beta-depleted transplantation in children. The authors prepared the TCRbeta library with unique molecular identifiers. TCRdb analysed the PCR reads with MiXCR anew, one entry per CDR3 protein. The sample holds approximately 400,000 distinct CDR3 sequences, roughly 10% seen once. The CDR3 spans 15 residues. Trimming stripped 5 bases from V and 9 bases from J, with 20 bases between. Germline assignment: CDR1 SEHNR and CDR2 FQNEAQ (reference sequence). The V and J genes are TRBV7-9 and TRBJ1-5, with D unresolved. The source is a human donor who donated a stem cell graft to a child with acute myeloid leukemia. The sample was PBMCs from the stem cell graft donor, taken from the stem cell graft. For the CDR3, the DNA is TGTGCCAGCAGCCGAGACGGCGGGAGTGGCGGGCCCCAGCATTTT. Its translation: CASSRDGGSGGPQHF.